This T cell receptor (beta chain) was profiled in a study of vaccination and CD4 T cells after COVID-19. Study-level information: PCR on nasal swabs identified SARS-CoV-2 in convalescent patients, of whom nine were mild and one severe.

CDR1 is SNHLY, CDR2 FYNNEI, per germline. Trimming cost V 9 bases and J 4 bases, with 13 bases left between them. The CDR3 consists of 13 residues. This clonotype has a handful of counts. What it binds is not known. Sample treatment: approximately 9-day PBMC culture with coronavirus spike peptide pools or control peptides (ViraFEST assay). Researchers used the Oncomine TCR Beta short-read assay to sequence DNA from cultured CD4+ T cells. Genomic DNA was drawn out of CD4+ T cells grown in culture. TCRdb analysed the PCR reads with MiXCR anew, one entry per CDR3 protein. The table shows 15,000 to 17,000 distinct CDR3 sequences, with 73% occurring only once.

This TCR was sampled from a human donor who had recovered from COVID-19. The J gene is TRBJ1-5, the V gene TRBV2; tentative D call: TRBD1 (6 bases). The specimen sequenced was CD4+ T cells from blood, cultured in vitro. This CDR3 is CASCVQGNQPQHF. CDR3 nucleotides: TGTGCCAGTTGTGTACAGGGAAATCAGCCCCAGCATTTT.